These T cell receptor beta chains were read from a single sample in a study of blood T cell repertoires in COVID-19. Sequenced by immunoSEQ multiplex PCR; TCRdb stores in-frame clones only, minus some. Of some 200,000 clones listed, roughly nine tenths are singletons. The sample was peripheral blood. The receptors come from a woman aged 45-65 years with acute or convalescent COVID-19. CDR3s include the opening cysteine and the closing phenylalanine or tryptophan. D genes are given only for firm matches. The size of a clone is reported for some rows only, either as once, few or many, or as a class for expanded clones.

D	V	J	size	DNA	CDR3
TRBD1	TRBV10-3	TRBJ1-5	.	TGTGCCATCAGTGGGGGACAGGGGGCCATGAATCAGCCCCAGCATTTT	CAISGGQGAMNQPQHF
.	TRBV5-5	TRBJ2-7	.	TGTGCCAGCAGCTTGGTAGGGCAGGGAAGCCACGAGCAGTACTTC	CASSLVGQGSHEQYF
TRBD1	TRBV29-1	TRBJ2-2	.	TGCAGCGTCACACAGGGGGCCTTCCCCGGGGAGCTGTTTTTT	CSVTQGAFPGELFF
.	TRBV27	TRBJ1-4	.	TGTGCCACCAAGGGGGGGGACGAAAAACTGTTTTTT	CATKGGDEKLFF
TRBD2	TRBV5-1	TRBJ2-2	.	TGCGCCAGCAGCCAAGGACGACTAGCGGGAAGCACCGGGGAGCTGTTTTTT	CASSQGRLAGSTGELFF
TRBD2	TRBV7-2	TRBJ2-7	.	TGTGCCAGCAGCCTTAGGCCTAGCGGGGGGACCTACGAGCAGTACTTC	CASSLRPSGGTYEQYF
.	TRBV21-1	TRBJ1-6	.	TGTGCCAACAGTCTCGCTGAGGGCAGGAATTCACCCCTCCACTTT	CANSLAEGRNSPLHF
.	TRBV7-2	TRBJ2-7	.	TGTGCCAGCAGCCTCTCGGCGAGGCCCCCCTACGAGCAGTACTTC	CASSLSARPPYEQYF
.	TRBV3-1/TRBV3-2	TRBJ2-1	.	TGTGCCAGCAGCCAAGCCTTCAATGAGCAGTTCTTC	CASSQAFNEQFF
.	TRBV10-1	TRBJ1-5	once	TGCGCCAGCAGTGAGGCCCTTACCGGGACACCTAATCAGCCCCAGCATTTT	CASSEALTGTPNQPQHF
TRBD1	TRBV6-5	TRBJ2-2	.	TGTGCCAGCACCAGGACAGGGGGCGACGGACGGGAGCTGTTTTTT	CASTRTGGDGRELFF
.	TRBV7-8	TRBJ2-1	.	TGTGCCAGCAGAACAAACAATGAGCAGTTCTTC	CASRTNNEQFF
TRBD2	TRBV30	TRBJ2-7	.	TGTGCCTGGAGTGCGGAACTAGCGGGACAGCAGTACTTC	CAWSAELAGQQYF
TRBD1	TRBV19	TRBJ2-7	.	TGTGCCAGTAGTATACATACAGGGGCGGCAGGATACGAGCAGTACTTC	CASSIHTGAAGYEQYF
.	TRBV27	TRBJ1-5	.	TGTGCCAGCAGCCGGGGGGACGGGAACAATCAGCCCCAGCATTTT	CASSRGDGNNQPQHF
TRBD1	TRBV7-9	TRBJ1-2	.	TGTGCCAGCAGCTCGAACAGGGGCAAGGGGTATGGCTACACCTTC	CASSSNRGKGYGYTF
TRBD1	TRBV11-2	TRBJ2-1	.	TGTGCCAGCAGCTTCCGACAGGGGGCGCCTCACAATGAGCAGTTCTTC	CASSFRQGAPHNEQFF
TRBD2	TRBV7-2	TRBJ2-1	.	TGTGCCAGCAGCTTAGAGGATCTAGCGGGGGGGGAGTTCTTC	CASSLEDLAGGEFF
TRBD2	TRBV27	TRBJ2-1	.	TGTGCCAGCAGTTTATTTTGGACTAGCGGGAGGACCTCCTACAATGAGCAGTTCTTC	CASSLFWTSGRTSYNEQFF
TRBD2	TRBV15	TRBJ2-2	.	TGTGCCACCGCGAGCGGGAGGGCCGCCACCGGGGAGCTGTTTTTT	CATASGRAATGELFF
TRBD1	TRBV28	TRBJ1-4	.	TGTGCCAGCAGTTTTTCCGGACGACAGGGAAAACTGTTTTTT	CASSFSGRQGKLFF
.	TRBV30	TRBJ1-6	.	TGTGCCTGGAGTGTTGAGGGAGGGTCACCCCTCCACTTT	CAWSVEGGSPLHF
TRBD1	TRBV5-6	TRBJ1-2	.	TGTGCCAGCAGCTTGAGCCTAGGGGACAGGTCGTCCTATGGCTACACCTTC	CASSLSLGDRSSYGYTF
.	TRBV2	TRBJ2-7	few	TGTGCCAGCAGTGCCAGGGCGGACGACGAGCAGTACTTC	CASSARADDEQYF
.	TRBV6-2/TRBV6-3	TRBJ2-3	.	TGTGCCAGCAGTTACCTCGAGGTTAGCACAGATACGCAGTATTTT	CASSYLEVSTDTQYF